Below, 31 T cell receptor beta chains from the same sample are listed, as sequenced in a study of OX40 agonist ivuxolimab in advanced cancers. Sequenced by immunoSEQ multiplex PCR; TCRdb stores in-frame clones only, minus some. Seen here are tens of thousands of clones, around 83% observed once, and the top ten hold 1.1%. This sample comprised CD4+ or CD8+ T cells sorted from blood, obtained in a trial of the OX40 agonist ivuxolimab. Receptors were obtained from an adult with an advanced solid tumor such as melanoma, head and neck, liver or kidney cancer.

The chain employs TRBV7-9 and TRBJ1-4, with 9 nucleotides matching TRBD1. V trimming: 5 bases; J trimming: 8 bases; junction bases outside the gene matches: 6. The length of the CDR3 is 14 residues. The germline V gene has CDR1 SEHNR and CDR2 FQNEAQ (reference sequence). The chain's CDR3 is CASSPGTGTEKLFF. DNA of the CDR3: TGTGCCAGCAGCCCAGGGACAGGGACCGAAAAACTGTTTTTT.

J is TRBJ2-5 and V is TRBV2; D unclear. V was shortened by 3 bases and J by 4 bases, with 9 bases between the two germline ends. This CDR3 has 13 amino acids. The germline V gene has CDR1 SNHLY and CDR2 FYNNEI. CDR3 loop: CASSDLGIETQYF. CDR3 bases: TGTGCCAGCAGTGATTTGGGGATAGAGACCCAGTACTTC.

The chain couples TRBV28 to TRBJ1-1; weak D call: TRBD1 (5 bases). V was shortened by 6 bases and J by 2 bases, with 13 bases between the two germline ends. The CDR3 is made up of 14 amino acids. CDR1 is MDHEN, CDR2 SYDVKM, per germline. The DNA for the CDR3 is TGTGCCAGCAGCACACACGGGGGTAACACTGAAGCTTTCTTT. This translates into CASSTHGGNTEAFF.

The CDR3 DNA reads TGTGCCAGCAGCCGACTAGCGGGAGGGCCGGAGACCCAGTACTTC. It encodes CASSRLAGGPETQYF. The chain uses TRBV28 and TRBJ2-5; 14 bases line up with TRBD2. The germline CDR1 and CDR2 sequences are MDHEN and SYDVKM. This CDR3 spans 15 amino acids. J was trimmed by 5 bases and V by 6 bases; bases with no gene match: 5.

This clone occurred a few times. V and J are TRBV28 and TRBJ1-3, with unresolved D. The CDR3 covers 16 residues. The V end lost 3 bases, the J end lost 0 bases, and 12 bases lay between the germline ends. Germline V gene data show CDR1 as MDHEN and CDR2 as SYDVKM. CDR3 nucleotides: TGTGCCAGCAGTTTCCGCGGCGGCCACTCTGGAAACACCATATATTTT. Translation gives CASSFRGGHSGNTIYF.

This clone appeared a single time. This sequence joins TRBV6-5 and TRBJ2-7; 9 nucleotides agree with TRBD1. The ends lost 2 bases at V and 3 bases at J; junction bases unmatched: 2. Germline loops: CDR1 MNHEY, CDR2 SVGAGI. This CDR3 comprises 14 residues. The CDR3 coding sequence is TGTGCCAGCAGTTACGACAGGGGGAACTACGAGCAGTACTTC. Protein product: CASSYDRGNYEQYF.

The chain employs TRBV18 and TRBJ1-4, with 8 bases matching TRBD1. Germline assignment: CDR1 KGHSH and CDR2 LQKENI. CDR3 length: 15 residues. After removal of 0 bases from V and 10 bases from J, the junction contained 7 bases not matched to a gene. CDR3 amino acids: CASSPPSTGVGKLFF. The CDR3, as DNA: TGTGCCAGCTCACCACCTTCGACAGGGGTCGGAAAACTGTTTTTT.

The rearrangement links TRBV27 to TRBJ2-2, with 7 bases that match TRBD2. Germline V gene data show CDR1 as MNHEY and CDR2 as SMNVEV (reference sequence). This CDR3 comprises 15 residues. V lost 6 bases to trimming and J lost 1 base; unmatched junction nucleotides: 5. CDR3 in amino acids: CASSRLAMNTGELFF. Written as DNA, the CDR3 is TGTGCCAGCAGCCGACTAGCCATGAACACCGGGGAGCTGTTTTTT.

V is TRBV7-2 and J is TRBJ1-5; D might be TRBD1 (5 bases). This CDR3 contains 13 residues. V was clipped by 4 bases and J by 7 bases, with 11 bases between them. From germline, CDR1 is SGHTA and CDR2 FQGNSA. This CDR3 reads CASSWGGSQPQHF. Written as DNA, the CDR3 is TGTGCCAGCAGCTGGGGGGGTAGCCAGCCCCAGCATTTT.

The chain links TRBV7-8 to TRBJ1-5; D gene ambiguous. This CDR3 region has 15 residues. Germline V gene lookup returns CDR1 SGHVS and CDR2 FQNEAQ. V dropped 5 bases and J dropped 1 base, with 12 bases sitting between them. For the CDR3, the DNA is TGTGCCAGCAGCAGCAGACTCGCGAGCAATCAGCCCCAGCATTTT. It codes for CASSSRLASNQPQHF.

The gene calls are TRBV5-1 and TRBJ1-2; 9 bases agree with TRBD1. The length of the CDR3 is 15 residues. Germline values: CDR1 SGHRS, CDR2 YFSETQ. J was trimmed by 7 bases and V by 0 bases; bases with no gene match: 7. The CDR3 region is CASSLEGQGSFGYTF. CDR3 nucleotide sequence: TGCGCCAGCAGCTTGGAGGGACAGGGATCCTTTGGCTACACCTTC.

This clone appeared once. The gene calls are TRBV5-4 and TRBJ1-4; 7 bases are shared with TRBD1. The CDR3 contains 15 residues. Trimming at V came to 4 bases and at J to 1 base, leaving 4 bases not matched to a gene. Germline V gene sequence: CDR1 SGHNT, CDR2 YYREEE (reference sequence). The CDR3 DNA reads as TGTGCCAGCAGCCCGGACAGGCAAACTAATGAAAAACTGTTTTTT. It specifies CASSPDRQTNEKLFF.

The chain combines TRBV4-1 with TRBJ2-5; D is possibly TRBD2 (6 bases). V was pared by 1 base and J by 4 bases, with 10 bases between. CDR1 is MGHRA, CDR2 YSYEKL, per germline. The CDR3 totals 14 residues. CDR3 DNA sequence: TGCGCCAGCAGCCAAGTGGGGGGTGGAGAGACCCAGTACTTC. Its protein product is CASSQVGGGETQYF.

This clone was picked up one time. The chain recombines TRBV15 with TRBJ1-2, with TRBD1 matching over 9 bases. With V trimmed by 4 bases and J by 2 bases, 2 bases remained unmatched. The CDR3 consists of 14 residues. Germline V gene data show CDR1 as LNHNV and CDR2 as YYDKDF (reference sequence). DNA of the CDR3: TGTGCCACCAGCACGGGACAGGGAAACTATGGCTACACCTTC. Residues: CATSTGQGNYGYTF.

This chain links TRBV20-1 with TRBJ2-7; the match to TRBD2 covers 7 bases. J gave up 3 bases and V 6 bases, and 2 bases lay outside the gene matches. The germline CDR1 and CDR2 sequences are DFQATT and SNEGSKA (reference sequence). The CDR3 extends over 11 amino acids. CDR3 sequence reads: CSARDYYEQYF. DNA of the CDR3: TGCAGTGCCAGGGACTACTACGAGCAGTACTTC.

The chain joins TRBV6-5 to TRBJ2-7, with TRBD1 as a possible D gene (6 bases). CDR1 and CDR2 from the germline V gene are MNHEY and SVGAGI. Deletions cut 7 bases from V and 7 bases from J, with 17 bases between. The CDR3 loop spans 13 amino acids. Here the CDR3 reads CASMGAGLGEQYF. CDR3 bases: TGTGCCAGCATGGGGGCAGGCCTCGGGGAGCAGTACTTC.

The rearrangement links TRBV5-1 to TRBJ2-6; D is unresolved. The CDR3 is 15 residues long. Trimming stripped 0 bases from V and 3 bases from J, with 7 bases between. Germline loops: CDR1 SGHRS, CDR2 YFSETQ. The CDR3 DNA sequence: TGCGCCAGCAGCTTGGCCGGGTATGGGGCCAACGTCCTGACTTTC. Residues: CASSLAGYGANVLTF.

The chain employs TRBV5-1 and TRBJ1-2; D might be TRBD1 (6 bases). Trimming left V 0 bases short and J 1 base short, with 13 bases between. CDR3 size: 16 residues. CDR1 and CDR2 from the germline V gene are SGHRS and YFSETQ. The CDR3 protein is CASSLAEGRGNYGYTF. The CDR3 DNA is TGCGCCAGCAGCTTGGCCGAGGGCAGGGGTAACTATGGCTACACCTTC.

This chain joins TRBV14 and TRBJ2-5; 8 nucleotides match TRBD1. This CDR3 spans 17 amino acids. The germline V gene has CDR1 SGHDN and CDR2 FVKESK. V lost 4 bases to trimming and J lost 4 bases; unmatched junction nucleotides: 14. CDR3 loop: CASSPTYPGTGVETQYF. In nucleotides, the CDR3 is TGTGCCAGCAGCCCCACTTATCCCGGGACAGGAGTAGAGACCCAGTACTTC.

The rearrangement uses TRBV7-7 and TRBJ2-5, with no clear D. Germline V gene sequence: CDR1 SSHAT, CDR2 FNYEAQ (reference sequence). This CDR3 region has 15 residues. V was shortened by 1 base and J by 2 bases, with 11 bases between the two germline ends. The CDR3 region is CASSLGVSLQETQYF. The CDR3 DNA is TGTGCCAGCAGCTTAGGAGTAAGCCTACAAGAGACCCAGTACTTC.

The gene calls are TRBV18 and TRBJ1-1; D is undetermined. CDR1 is KGHSH, CDR2 LQKENI, per germline. V was cut by 0 bases and J by 3 bases, with 8 bases left in between. The CDR3 totals 14 residues. The DNA for the CDR3 is TGTGCCAGCTCACCACCGGGAACTTACACTGAAGCTTTCTTT. It codes for CASSPPGTYTEAFF.

In this sample, this clone turned up a few times. The rearrangement links TRBV2 to TRBJ1-1, with D maybe TRBD1 (6 bases). The germline CDR1 and CDR2 sequences are SNHLY and FYNNEI. With 3 bases removed from V and 4 bases from J, the gap between germline ends came to 12 bases. The CDR3 is made up of 14 amino acids. The DNA of the CDR3 is TGTGCCAGCAGTGATAGGGGAGGGGGCACTGAAGCTTTCTTT. Translated: CASSDRGGGTEAFF.

This clone was observed a few times. The chain joins TRBV2 to TRBJ2-4; the match to TRBD2 covers 13 bases. The ends lost 5 bases at V and 8 bases at J; junction bases unmatched: 3. From germline, CDR1 is SNHLY and CDR2 FYNNEI. CDR3 length equals 14 residues. The CDR3 loop is CASSRLAGGDIQYF. CDR3 bases: TGTGCCAGCAGTCGACTAGCGGGAGGAGACATTCAGTACTTC.

This chain joins TRBV29-1 and TRBJ2-2; 8 nucleotides line up with TRBD1. With 7 bases clipped from V and 0 bases from J, the junction kept 4 bases outside the gene matches. CDR3 length: 14 residues. Germline CDR1 and CDR2: SQVTM and ANQGSEA. In DNA, the CDR3 is TGCAGCGCAAGGGACAGGACGAACACCGGGGAGCTGTTTTTT. Translated, it gives CSARDRTNTGELFF.

This clone occurred once. This chain connects TRBV27 to TRBJ2-5; no firm D call. With 10 bases removed from V and 2 bases from J, the gap between germline ends came to 20 bases. The CDR3 consists of 15 residues. In germline, CDR1 is MNHEY, CDR2 SMNVEV (reference sequence). The CDR3: CATTSREDPQETQYF. DNA of the CDR3: TGTGCCACCACATCTAGAGAGGACCCGCAAGAGACCCAGTACTTC.

V usage is TRBV6-1 and J usage is TRBJ2-1; 11 nucleotides line up with TRBD2. Germline-derived CDR1 and CDR2 are MNHNS and SASEGT. The CDR3 totals 15 residues. Germline trimming cut 8 bases from V and 0 bases from J; bases unmatched to any gene: 3. The CDR3 DNA follows: TGTGCCAGCCGACTAGCGGGGAGCTCCTACAATGAGCAGTTCTTC. The encoded protein is CASRLAGSSYNEQFF.

The rearrangement joins TRBV7-9 to TRBJ2-2; D uncertain. The CDR3 spans 14 residues. In germline, CDR1 is SEHNR, CDR2 FQNEAQ (reference sequence). Trimming removed 1 base from V and 0 bases from J, with 3 bases in between. The CDR3 sequence: CASSLDANTGELFF. CDR3 DNA: TGTGCCAGCAGCTTAGACGCGAACACCGGGGAGCTGTTTTTT.

The chain recombines TRBV5-4 with TRBJ2-1; TRBD2 matches at 7 bases. This CDR3 comprises 16 residues. The V segment lost 4 bases and the J segment 1 base; nucleotides outside the gene matches: 8. In germline, CDR1 is SGHNT, CDR2 YYREEE (reference sequence). CDR3 protein: CASSPIGTTSYNEQFF. The CDR3 nucleotides read TGTGCCAGCAGCCCGATTGGGACTACGTCCTACAATGAGCAGTTCTTC. Looking up the rest from reference TRBV5-4 and TRBJ2-1 gives the full variable domain: ETGVTQSPTHLIKTRGQQVTLRCSSQSGHNTVSWYQQALGQGPQFIFQYYREEENGRGNFPPRFSGLQFPNYSSELNVNALELDDSALYLCASSPIGTTSYNEQFFGPGTRLTVL.

Here the CDR3 reads CASSLGRDGYTF. The CDR3, as DNA: TGTGCCAGCAGCTTAGGCCGGGACGGCTACACCTTC. The J gene is TRBJ1-2, the V gene TRBV11-2, with D perhaps TRBD1 (5 bases). V lost 1 base, J lost 8 bases, and 8 bases lay in between. The CDR3 has 12 residues. In germline, CDR1 is SGHAT, CDR2 FQNNGV.

The genes are TRBV5-1 and TRBJ1-2, with D hard to call. Germline values: CDR1 SGHRS, CDR2 YFSETQ. The germline V and J ends were trimmed by 0 bases and 0 bases, with 6 bases remaining between them. This CDR3 region has 14 residues. The CDR3: CASSLGQANYGYTF. The CDR3 nucleotides are TGCGCCAGCAGCTTGGGCCAAGCTAACTATGGCTACACCTTC. Complete variable domain (other parts from reference TRBV5-1 and TRBJ1-2): KAGVTQTPRYLIKTRGQQVTLSCSPISGHRSVSWYQQTPGQGLQFLFEYFSETQRNKGNFPGRFSGRQFSNSRSEMNVSTLELGDSALYLCASSLGQANYGYTFGSGTRLTVV.

In this sample, this clone turned up a few times. The chain has TRBV6-5 and TRBJ1-4; D gene uncertain. The length of the CDR3 is 14 residues. V shed 7 bases and J shed 4 bases, with 13 bases lying between them. Germline CDR1 MNHEY, CDR2 SVGAGI. DNA of the CDR3: TGTGCCAGCATTTCGAGGGCCAATAATGAAAAACTGTTTTTT. Its translation is CASISRANNEKLFF.